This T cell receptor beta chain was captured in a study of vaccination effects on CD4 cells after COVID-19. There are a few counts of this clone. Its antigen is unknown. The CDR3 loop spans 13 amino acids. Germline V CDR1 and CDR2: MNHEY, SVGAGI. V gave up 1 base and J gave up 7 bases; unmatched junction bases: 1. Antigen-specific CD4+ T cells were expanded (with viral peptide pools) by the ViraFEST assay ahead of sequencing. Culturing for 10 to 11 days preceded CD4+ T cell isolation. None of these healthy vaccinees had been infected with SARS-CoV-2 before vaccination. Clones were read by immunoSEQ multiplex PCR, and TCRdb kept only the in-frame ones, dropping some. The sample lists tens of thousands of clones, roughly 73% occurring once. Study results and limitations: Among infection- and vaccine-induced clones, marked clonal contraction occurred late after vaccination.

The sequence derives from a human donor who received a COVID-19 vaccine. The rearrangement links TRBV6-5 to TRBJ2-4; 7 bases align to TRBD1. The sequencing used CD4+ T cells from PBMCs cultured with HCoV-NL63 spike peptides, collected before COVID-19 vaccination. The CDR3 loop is CASSYLQGNIQYF. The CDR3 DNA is TGTGCCAGCAGTTACTTACAGGGGAACATTCAGTACTTC.